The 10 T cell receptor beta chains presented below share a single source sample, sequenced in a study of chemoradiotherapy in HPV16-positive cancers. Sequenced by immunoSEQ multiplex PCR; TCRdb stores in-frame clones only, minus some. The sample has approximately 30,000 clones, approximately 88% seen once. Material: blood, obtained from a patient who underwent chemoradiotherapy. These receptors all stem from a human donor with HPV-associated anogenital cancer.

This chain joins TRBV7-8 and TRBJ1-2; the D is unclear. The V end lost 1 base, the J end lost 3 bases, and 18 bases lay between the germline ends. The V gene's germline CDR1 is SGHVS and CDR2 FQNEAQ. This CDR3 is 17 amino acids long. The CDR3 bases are TGTGCCAGCAGCTTAGGAGTGGGAGTCTTAAGGGACTATGGCTACACCTTC. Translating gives CASSLGVGVLRDYGYTF.

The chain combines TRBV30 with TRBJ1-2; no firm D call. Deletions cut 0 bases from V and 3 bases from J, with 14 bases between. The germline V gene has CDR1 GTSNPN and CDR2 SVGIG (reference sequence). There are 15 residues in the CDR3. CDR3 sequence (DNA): TGTGCCTGGAGTGTACCGAGGCACGTCGACTATGGCTACACCTTC. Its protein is CAWSVPRHVDYGYTF.

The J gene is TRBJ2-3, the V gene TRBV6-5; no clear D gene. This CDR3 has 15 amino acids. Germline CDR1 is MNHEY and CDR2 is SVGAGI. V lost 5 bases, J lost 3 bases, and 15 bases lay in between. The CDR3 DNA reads TGTGCCAGCAGTCCGATTCATTCCGGGACAGATACGCAGTATTTT. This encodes CASSPIHSGTDTQYF.

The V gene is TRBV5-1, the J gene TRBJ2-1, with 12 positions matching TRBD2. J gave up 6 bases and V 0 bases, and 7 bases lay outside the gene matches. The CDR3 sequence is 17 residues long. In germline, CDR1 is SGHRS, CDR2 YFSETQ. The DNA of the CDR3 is TGCGCCAGCAGCTTGGGACTAGCGGGAGTCTCGTTCAATGAGCAGTTCTTC. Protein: CASSLGLAGVSFNEQFF.

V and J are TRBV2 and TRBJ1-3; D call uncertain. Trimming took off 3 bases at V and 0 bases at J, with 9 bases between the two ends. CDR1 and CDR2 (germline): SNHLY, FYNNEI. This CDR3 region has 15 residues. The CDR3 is CASSEGRSSGNTIYF. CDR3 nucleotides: TGTGCCAGCAGTGAGGGCAGGAGCTCTGGAAACACCATATATTTT. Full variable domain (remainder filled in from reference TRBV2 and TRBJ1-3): EPEVTQTPSHQVTQMGQEVILRCVPISNHLYFYWYRQILGQKVEFLVSFYNNEISEKSEIFDDQFSVERPDGSNFTLKIRSTKLEDSAMYFCASSEGRSSGNTIYFGEGSWLTVV.

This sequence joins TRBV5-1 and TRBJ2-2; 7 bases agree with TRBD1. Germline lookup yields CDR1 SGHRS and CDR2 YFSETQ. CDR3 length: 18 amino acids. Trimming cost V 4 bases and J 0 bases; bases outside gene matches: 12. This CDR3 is CASSPFRGGSTNTGELFF. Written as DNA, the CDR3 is TGCGCCAGCAGCCCCTTTAGAGGGGGCTCTACGAACACCGGGGAGCTGTTTTTT. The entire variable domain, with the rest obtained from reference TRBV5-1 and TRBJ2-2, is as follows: KAGVTQTPRYLIKTRGQQVTLSCSPISGHRSVSWYQQTPGQGLQFLFEYFSETQRNKGNFPGRFSGRQFSNSRSEMNVSTLELGDSALYLCASSPFRGGSTNTGELFFGEGSRLTVL.

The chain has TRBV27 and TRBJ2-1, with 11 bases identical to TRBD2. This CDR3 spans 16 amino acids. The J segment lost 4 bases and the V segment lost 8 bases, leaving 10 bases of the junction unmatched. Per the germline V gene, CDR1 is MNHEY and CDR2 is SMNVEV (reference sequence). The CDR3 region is CASQNIAGGGYNEQFF. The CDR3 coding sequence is TGTGCCAGCCAGAATATAGCGGGAGGGGGGTACAATGAGCAGTTCTTC.

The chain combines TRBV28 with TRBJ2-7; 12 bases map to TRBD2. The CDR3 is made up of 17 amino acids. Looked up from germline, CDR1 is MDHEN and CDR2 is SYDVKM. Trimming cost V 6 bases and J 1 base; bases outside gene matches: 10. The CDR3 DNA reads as TGTGCCAGCAGCACTCTAGCGGGAGGGACTTATTCCTACGAGCAGTACTTC. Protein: CASSTLAGGTYSYEQYF.

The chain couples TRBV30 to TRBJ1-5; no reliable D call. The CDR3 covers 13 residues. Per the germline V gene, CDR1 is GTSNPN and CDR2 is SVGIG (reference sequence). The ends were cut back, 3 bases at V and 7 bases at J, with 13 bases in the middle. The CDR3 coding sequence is TGTGCCTGGAGGCAATTGGAGGGACAGCCCCAGCATTTT. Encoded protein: CAWRQLEGQPQHF.

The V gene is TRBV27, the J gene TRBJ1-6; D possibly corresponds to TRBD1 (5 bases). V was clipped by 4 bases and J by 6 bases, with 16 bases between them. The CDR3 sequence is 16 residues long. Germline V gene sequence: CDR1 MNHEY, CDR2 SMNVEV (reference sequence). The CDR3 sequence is CASSSRNIRGNSPLHF. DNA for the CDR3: TGTGCCAGCAGTTCGAGGAACATAAGGGGTAATTCACCCCTCCACTTT.